These T cell receptor beta chains were read from a single sample in a study of blood T cells in healthy people across ages. TCRdb re-derived calls from the 5' RACE reads in MiXCR, one entry per CDR3 protein. Here the sample spans 750,000 to 950,000 distinct CDR3 sequences, 20% to 30% being singletons. These data also featured in a second study, about T cells of mothers and their children.

Sample: blood. Source of these receptors: a boy between 10 and 17 years old in good health. CDR3s include the opening cysteine and the closing phenylalanine or tryptophan. The D gene is left open where the match is weak. Size tells how often a clone was seen (once, few, many) or the class of an expanded clone, and some rows leave it out.

clone_size	d_call	j_call	v_call	cdr3_aa	cdr3_nt
NA	NA	TRBJ2-7	TRBV10-3	CAISEDLGEQYF	TGTGCCATCAGTGAGGATTTGGGGGAACAGTACTTC
NA	TRBD2	TRBJ2-7	TRBV4-2	CASSQDSAGTAIYEQYF	TGTGCCAGCAGCCAAGATTCAGCGGGGACCGCAATCTACGAGCAGTACTTC
NA	NA	TRBJ1-1	TRBV7-9	CASSGSKDRRLDTEAFF	TGTGCCAGCAGCGGGAGTAAAGACAGGCGACTTGACACTGAAGCTTTCTTT
NA	TRBD2	TRBJ2-5	TRBV20-1	CSARSGAGLRQETQYF	TGCAGTGCTAGAAGCGGGGCAGGGCTTCGCCAAGAGACCCAGTACTTC
NA	NA	TRBJ2-3	TRBV14	CASSQGRGDTQYF	TGTGCCAGCAGCCAAGGGCGAGGGGATACGCAGTATTTT
few	NA	TRBJ2-7	TRBV29-1	CSVAGGLMETRYYEQYF	TGCAGCGTTGCCGGAGGCCTTATGGAAACTAGGTACTACGAGCAGTACTTC
few	TRBD2	TRBJ2-3	TRBV5-6	CASSLGRTWPYF	TGTGCCAGCAGCCTCGGGAGGACCTGGCCGTATTTT
NA	NA	TRBJ2-5	TRBV6-5	CASSWGGGPQETQYF	TGTGCCAGCAGTTGGGGCGGGGGCCCCCAAGAGACCCAGTACTTC
NA	TRBD2	TRBJ2-3	TRBV7-2	CASSARGFTDTQYF	TGTGCCAGCAGCGCGCGGGGGTTCACAGATACGCAGTATTTT
NA	NA	TRBJ1-5	TRBV3-1	CASSQVYGTSSTQHF	TGTGCCAGCAGCCAAGTCTACGGGACCTCCAGTACCCAGCATTTT
few	NA	TRBJ1-1	TRBV2	CASIAWGVMNTEAFF	TGTGCCAGCATTGCGTGGGGGGTCATGAACACTGAAGCTTTCTTT
NA	NA	TRBJ1-1	TRBV12-3/TRBV12-4	CASSFPEGRQNTEAFF	TGTGCCAGCAGTTTCCCCGAGGGCCGGCAGAACACTGAAGCTTTCTTT
NA	NA	TRBJ2-3	TRBV28	CASSLIRGVRDTQYF	TGTGCCAGCAGTTTAATTAGGGGAGTTAGAGATACGCAGTATTTT
NA	TRBD2	TRBJ2-3	TRBV28	CASRGTPGLADTQYF	TGTGCCAGCAGGGGCACTCCGGGACTAGCGGATACGCAGTATTTT
few	NA	TRBJ1-5	TRBV6-5	CASSYSYLGGRQVQPQHF	TGTGCCAGCAGTTACTCGTACCTGGGGGGAAGACAAGTTCAGCCCCAGCATTTT
few	NA	TRBJ1-2	TRBV12-3/TRBV12-4	CASSSNPGGYTF	TGTGCCAGCAGTTCGAACCCGGGGGGCTACACCTTC
many	NA	TRBJ2-5	TRBV12-3/TRBV12-4	CASSVRDTETQYF	TGTGCCAGTAGCGTCAGGGATACCGAGACCCAGTACTTC
few	TRBD2	TRBJ2-5	TRBV10-3	CAISAPGGGYQETQYF	TGTGCCATCAGTGCACCTGGGGGGGGGTACCAAGAGACCCAGTACTTC
NA	TRBD2	TRBJ2-7	TRBV5-1	CASSSGLAGAVYEQYF	TGCGCCAGCAGCTCGGGACTAGCGGGGGCCGTCTACGAGCAGTACTTC
NA	NA	TRBJ1-4	TRBV7-6	CASSLGGAPEGKLFF	TGTGCCAGCAGTTTGGGCGGGGCTCCAGAAGGAAAACTGTTTTTT
NA	NA	TRBJ1-4	TRBV7-2	CASSTPATNEKLFF	TGTGCCAGCAGCACGCCCGCAACTAATGAAAAACTGTTTTTT
few	NA	TRBJ1-1	TRBV2	CASSKRLTEAFF	TGTGCCAGCAGTAAGAGGTTGACTGAAGCTTTCTTT
NA	TRBD1	TRBJ1-2	TRBV20-1	CSTLDRGSYGYTF	TGCAGTACCCTGGACAGGGGAAGCTATGGCTACACCTTC
NA	NA	TRBJ2-3	TRBV14	CASSQVGFNTDTQYF	TGTGCCAGCAGCCAAGTGGGCTTCAACACAGATACGCAGTATTTT
few	NA	TRBJ1-4	TRBV12-3/TRBV12-4	CASSLAPAGDNEKLFF	TGTGCCAGCAGTTTAGCCCCGGCAGGTGATAATGAAAAACTGTTTTTT
NA	NA	TRBJ2-7	TRBV7-8	CASSPEGGGFTSYEQYF	TGTGCCAGCAGTCCCGAGGGTGGGGGGTTTACCTCCTACGAGCAGTACTTC
few	NA	TRBJ2-3	TRBV13	CASSSLRGSDTQYF	TGTGCCAGCAGCTCCCTCCGGGGTTCAGATACGCAGTATTTT
NA	TRBD2	TRBJ2-3	TRBV20-1	CSARDPRGAVTDTQYF	TGCAGTGCTAGAGATCCGCGGGGGGCCGTCACAGATACGCAGTATTTT
few	NA	TRBJ2-7	TRBV20-1	CSASGGGEQYF	TGCAGTGCTAGCGGGGGCGGCGAGCAGTACTTC
few	NA	TRBJ2-5	TRBV5-1	CASRRDSWGETQYF	TGCGCCAGCAGGCGGGACTCATGGGGGGAGACCCAGTACTTC
NA	TRBD2	TRBJ2-1	TRBV29-1	CSVRGGGTDEQFF	TGCAGCGTTCGGGGGGGTGGAACCGATGAGCAGTTCTTC
few	NA	TRBJ2-5	TRBV20-1	CSARERGGETQYF	TGCAGTGCTAGAGAGCGGGGTGGAGAGACCCAGTACTTC
NA	TRBD1	TRBJ1-2	TRBV12-3/TRBV12-4	CASSLATGAGGYTF	TGTGCCAGCAGTTTAGCGACAGGGGCTGGAGGCTACACCTTC
few	TRBD2	TRBJ2-5	TRBV5-1	CASSLEPSTSFSQETQYF	TGCGCCAGCAGCTTGGAGCCTTCGACTAGCTTTTCCCAAGAGACCCAGTACTTC
NA	TRBD2	TRBJ2-1	TRBV20-1	CSARDLAGEQFF	TGCAGTGCTAGAGATCTAGCGGGGGAGCAGTTCTTC
NA	TRBD1	TRBJ1-5	TRBV5-1	CASSRGGPGNQPQHF	TGCGCCAGCAGCCGAGGGGGCCCGGGCAATCAGCCCCAGCATTTT
NA	NA	TRBJ2-4	TRBV12-3/TRBV12-4	CASSLNIMLNIQYF	TGTGCCAGCAGTTTAAATATTATGCTTAACATTCAGTACTTC
NA	TRBD2	TRBJ2-3	TRBV9	CASSVRGALAGDTDTQYF	TGTGCCAGCAGCGTCCGGGGGGCGCTAGCGGGGGACACAGATACGCAGTATTTT
NA	NA	TRBJ2-2	TRBV6-5	CASSYGPPGGAGELFF	TGTGCCAGCAGTTACGGCCCGCCCGGAGGGGCCGGGGAGCTGTTTTTT
few	NA	TRBJ1-2	TRBV7-8	CASSREAPGTSNYGYTF	TGTGCCAGCAGCCGAGAAGCCCCGGGGACTTCTAACTATGGCTACACCTTC
NA	NA	TRBJ2-7	TRBV7-2	CASSHTGTEAYEQYF	TGTGCCAGCAGCCACACCGGGACGGAGGCCTACGAGCAGTACTTC
NA	TRBD1	TRBJ1-6	TRBV7-2	CASSPEGTVRSYNSPLHF	TGTGCCAGCAGTCCCGAGGGGACAGTTCGCTCCTATAATTCACCCCTCCACTTT
few	NA	TRBJ2-5	TRBV9	CASSTQTGGGTQYF	TGTGCCAGCAGCACCCAAACAGGGGGGGGGACCCAGTACTTC
NA	TRBD2	TRBJ2-7	TRBV7-9	CVSSLVRASGNSYEQYF	TGTGTCAGCAGCTTAGTCCGGGCTAGCGGAAACTCCTACGAGCAGTACTTC
many	NA	TRBJ2-5	TRBV4-2	CASSPQRALQETQYF	TGTGCCAGCAGCCCCCAGCGGGCATTACAAGAGACCCAGTACTTC
many	NA	TRBJ2-7	TRBV18	CASSPPESPSSYEQYF	TGTGCCAGCTCACCACCGGAGTCGCCTAGCTCCTACGAGCAGTACTTC
few	TRBD1	TRBJ1-5	TRBV5-5	CASSFTQGAGQPQHF	TGTGCCAGCAGCTTTACCCAGGGGGCGGGTCAGCCCCAGCATTTT
NA	TRBD1	TRBJ2-1	TRBV20-1	CSAIDRGPYNEQFF	TGCAGCGCTATTGACAGGGGCCCATACAATGAGCAGTTCTTC
NA	NA	TRBJ2-7	TRBV5-1	CASSTGSGASYEQYF	TGCGCCAGCAGCACAGGGAGCGGAGCCTCCTACGAGCAGTACTTC
NA	NA	TRBJ2-7	TRBV10-3	CAISRDPSGAYEQYF	TGTGCCATCAGTCGGGACCCCTCGGGAGCTTACGAGCAGTACTTC
NA	NA	TRBJ2-7	TRBV11-2	CASSGWANMYF	TGTGCCAGCTCGGGGTGGGCTAACATGTACTTC
once	NA	TRBJ2-3	TRBV24-1	CATSDPSTRVVGDTQYF	TGTGCCACCAGTGATCCCTCTACTCGTGTCGTAGGAGATACGCAGTATTTT
many	NA	TRBJ1-1	TRBV9	CASSMGGNTEAFF	TGTGCCAGCAGCATGGGGGGGAACACTGAAGCTTTCTTT
NA	NA	TRBJ2-7	TRBV6-2/TRBV6-3	CASSRLVFPYEQYF	TGTGCCAGCAGTAGACTCGTCTTTCCCTACGAGCAGTACTTC
few	NA	TRBJ1-4	TRBV7-2	CASSLVNSEKLFF	TGTGCCAGCAGCTTAGTGAACAGCGAAAAACTGTTTTTT
few	NA	TRBJ2-7	TRBV12-3/TRBV12-4	CASSPTRDHEQYF	TGTGCCAGCAGTCCCACAAGGGACCACGAGCAGTACTTC
few	TRBD1	TRBJ2-7	TRBV12-3/TRBV12-4	CASSLEGQVYYEQYF	TGTGCCAGCAGTTTAGAGGGACAGGTCTACTACGAGCAGTACTTC
few	NA	TRBJ2-1	TRBV20-1	CSATTGMVLYNEQFF	TGCAGTGCCACTACAGGAATGGTACTTTACAATGAGCAGTTCTTC
NA	TRBD2	TRBJ2-1	TRBV12-3/TRBV12-4	CASITSGGYNEQFF	TGTGCCAGCATTACTAGCGGGGGGTACAATGAGCAGTTCTTC